This T cell receptor (beta chain) was identified in a study of cytomegalovirus exposure and HLA in healthy donors. Amplification used 60 Vbeta primers and 13 Jbeta primers. Clones were sequenced by immunoSEQ multiplex PCR, and TCRdb holds only the in-frame ones, with some missing. The table shows about 120,000 clones, with 70% to 85% occurring only once. The germline gives CDR1 LNHNV, CDR2 YYDKDF (reference sequence). Between the trimmed V and J ends, which lost 1 base and 4 bases, there was a span of 14 bases. The CDR3 spans 16 residues. The receptor was derived from a woman in her forties or fifties in good health and CMV-seropositive. The gene calls are TRBV15 and TRBJ1-5; D remains ambiguous. Sequencing input: PBMCs. The DNA for the CDR3 is TGTGCCACCAGCAGAGTAACAGACCTTGGGAATCAGCCCCAGCATTTT. It is translated as CATSRVTDLGNQPQHF. Using reference TRBV15 and TRBJ1-5 for the parts outside the CDR3, the full variable domain is DAMVIQNPRYQVTQFGKPVTLSCSQTLNHNVMYWYQQKSSQAPKLLFHYYDKDFNNEADTPDNFQSRRPNTSFCFLDIRSPGLGDTAMYLCATSRVTDLGNQPQHFGDGTRLSIL.